A selection of T cell receptor beta chains follows, all from one sample in a study of vaccination effects on CD4 cells after COVID-19. Their specific antigens are unknown. This table comes from immunoSEQ multiplex PCR, and its TCRdb copy is limited to in-frame clones, with some not included. The sample lists about 23,000 clones, almost 70% occurring once. The input for sequencing was CD4+ T cells from PBMCs cultured with HCoV-NL63 spike peptides, taken before COVID-19 vaccination. The receptors come from a human donor who received a COVID-19 vaccine. CDR3s include the opening cysteine and the closing phenylalanine or tryptophan. A D gene is named only where the DNA matches it firmly. Rows give clone size only sometimes, using once, few, many, or a class for an expanded clone.

D | J | size | V | DNA | CDR3
TRBD1 | TRBJ1-3 | . | TRBV5-4 | TGTGCCAGCAGCCGGGGACAGGGGGGCCAAGGAGGGTCTGGAAACACCATATATTTT | CASSRGQGGQGGSGNTIYF
. | TRBJ1-3 | . | TRBV7-8 | TGTGCCAGCAGCTTATCCGGACGCCCATCTGGAAACACCATATATTTT | CASSLSGRPSGNTIYF
. | TRBJ1-4 | . | TRBV6-1 | TGTGCCAGCAGTGACAGGTATAATGAAAAACTGTTTTTT | CASSDRYNEKLFF
TRBD1 | TRBJ1-2 | once | TRBV4-1 | TGCGCCAGCAGCCAAGGTCGACAGGGGGGGGGAGGTGGCTACACCTTC | CASSQGRQGGGGGYTF
TRBD1 | TRBJ2-4 | . | TRBV6-5 | TGTGCCAGCAGTTCAGGACAGGTTACCAAAAACATTCAGTACTTC | CASSSGQVTKNIQYF
TRBD1 | TRBJ1-2 | . | TRBV30 | TGTGCCTGGAACAAACAGGGGACCGCTAACTATGGCTACACCTTC | CAWNKQGTANYGYTF
TRBD2 | TRBJ2-2 | . | TRBV5-6 | TGTGCCAGCAGCTTGGCAGCGGGATGGGACACCGGGGAGCTGTTTTTT | CASSLAAGWDTGELFF
. | TRBJ1-4 | . | TRBV18 | TGTGCCAGCTCCCGAACGGGATACCCAACTAATGAAAAACTGTTTTTT | CASSRTGYPTNEKLFF
. | TRBJ2-5 | . | TRBV27 | TGTGCCAGCAGTTCTAGGGGGAGAGAGACCCAGTACTTC | CASSSRGRETQYF
. | TRBJ1-5 | . | TRBV2 | TGTGCCAGCAGATACAGGGTTAGCAATCAGCCCCAGCATTTT | CASRYRVSNQPQHF
. | TRBJ2-1 | few | TRBV2 | TGTGCCAGCAGCCTGCGGGGCGCCTACAATGAGCAGTTCTTC | CASSLRGAYNEQFF
. | TRBJ2-5 | . | TRBV5-1 | TGCGCCAGCAGCACCCAGGACCCTCGACGGGAGACCCAGTACTTC | CASSTQDPRRETQYF
. | TRBJ1-2 | . | TRBV7-2 | TGTGCCAGCAGCTTAAGTTCCGGGACGCTTGGCTACACCTTC | CASSLSSGTLGYTF
TRBD1 | TRBJ1-3 | . | TRBV7-6 | TGTGCCAGCAGCTTAGGGGACAGGGTCTCTGGAAACACCATATATTTT | CASSLGDRVSGNTIYF
. | TRBJ2-3 | . | TRBV18 | TGTGCCAGCTCACCACTAAGGGGGGGAAGCACAGATACGCAGTATTTT | CASSPLRGGSTDTQYF
TRBD1 | TRBJ2-1 | . | TRBV2 | TGTGCCAGCACAGCCTGGACAGGGGGTATTGTACCCTCAAACAATGAGCAGTTCTTC | CASTAWTGGIVPSNNEQFF
TRBD1 | TRBJ1-2 | few | TRBV5-6 | TGTGCCAGCAGCTACCGGGACAGGGATCATGGCTACACCTTC | CASSYRDRDHGYTF
TRBD2 | TRBJ2-1 | . | TRBV19 | TGTGCCAGTAGTTTCCTAGCGGGAGGAGCCTACAATGAGCAGTTCTTC | CASSFLAGGAYNEQFF
TRBD1 | TRBJ2-2 | few | TRBV7-6 | TGTGCCAGCAGCTTAGGACAGGGGGGTTCCGGGGAGCTGTTTTTT | CASSLGQGGSGELFF
TRBD2 | TRBJ2-7 | . | TRBV5-1 | TGCGCCAGCAGCTTGGCTGGCGGGAGCAGCTCCTACGAGCAGTACTTC | CASSLAGGSSSYEQYF
TRBD1 | TRBJ2-7 | . | TRBV7-9 | TGTGCCAGCAGCCAAAGACAGGGAACCTACGAGCAGTACTTC | CASSQRQGTYEQYF
. | TRBJ1-2 | once | TRBV3-1/TRBV3-2 | TGTGCCAGCAGCCCCTCCCCTAACTATGGCTACACCTTC | CASSPSPNYGYTF
TRBD1 | TRBJ2-5 | . | TRBV19 | TGTGCCAGTAGTACCTGGGACAGTGGCCAAGAGACCCAGTACTTC | CASSTWDSGQETQYF
. | TRBJ1-2 | few | TRBV29-1 | TGCAGCGTTGAAAGAAATGGCTACACCTTC | CSVERNGYTF
. | TRBJ1-1 | . | TRBV27 | TGTGCCAGCAGAAAAGAGATGAACACTGAAGCTTTCTTT | CASRKEMNTEAFF
. | TRBJ1-4 | . | TRBV7-9 | TGTGCCAGCACCCCCCTTAGGGGAAAACTGTTTTTT | CASTPLRGKLFF
. | TRBJ2-2 | few | TRBV18 | TGTGCCAGCTCACCACCCTGGGCAGGCGGTACCGGGGAGCTGTTTTTT | CASSPPWAGGTGELFF
. | TRBJ1-2 | few | TRBV2 | TGTGCCAGCAGTGTCCAGGGGCTAATTTATGGCTACACCTTC | CASSVQGLIYGYTF
. | TRBJ2-3 | . | TRBV3-1/TRBV3-2 | TGTGCCAGCTCGTCGGTAATCGATACGCAGTATTTT | CASSSVIDTQYF
TRBD2 | TRBJ2-7 | . | TRBV2 | TGTGCCAGCTTCCGCGGGAGCTTGGACGAGCAGTACTTC | CASFRGSLDEQYF
. | TRBJ1-1 | . | TRBV5-1 | TGCGCCAGCAGCTTGGAAGCGGGACTGATGAACACTGAAGCTTTCTTT | CASSLEAGLMNTEAFF
TRBD2 | TRBJ2-3 | . | TRBV3-1/TRBV3-2 | TGTGCCAGCAGCTCCTTTGGACTAGCGGGGGGTAGGGCTGGCACAGATACGCAGTATTTT | CASSSFGLAGGRAGTDTQYF
. | TRBJ2-2 | . | TRBV12-3/TRBV12-4 | TGTGCCAGCAGTTTGTTGACCGGGGAGCTGTTTTTT | CASSLLTGELFF
TRBD2 | TRBJ2-5 | once | TRBV3-1/TRBV3-2 | TGTGCCAGCAGCCGAGGGACTAGCGGGAGGAGTGAGACCCAGTACTTC | CASSRGTSGRSETQYF
. | TRBJ1-2 | . | TRBV3-1/TRBV3-2 | TGTGCCAGCAACCAGGCAGGGAGCGGCGGCTACACCTTC | CASNQAGSGGYTF
TRBD2 | TRBJ2-1 | . | TRBV6-2/TRBV6-3 | TGTGCCAGCAGTTACCCCCCTAGCGGATTAAACAATGAGCAGTTCTTC | CASSYPPSGLNNEQFF
. | TRBJ1-1 | . | TRBV6-5 | TGTGCCAGCAGTTACGGTGGCAGGGACACTGAAGCTTTCTTT | CASSYGGRDTEAFF
. | TRBJ2-7 | . | TRBV19 | TGTGCCAGTAGTACTAGGGGCCACTACGAGCAGTACTTC | CASSTRGHYEQYF
TRBD1 | TRBJ2-7 | . | TRBV11-2 | TGTGCCAGCAGCACCAGACAGGGGTCCTACGAGCAGTACTTC | CASSTRQGSYEQYF
. | TRBJ1-3 | . | TRBV27 | TGTGCCAGTTCACCAAAGCCGTCTGGAAACACCATATATTTT | CASSPKPSGNTIYF
TRBD1 | TRBJ1-5 | . | TRBV19 | TGTGCCAGTAGTATAGACGGGACAGGGGAAAGACCCCAGCATTTT | CASSIDGTGERPQHF
. | TRBJ1-2 | . | TRBV18 | TGTGCCAGCTCACCAGTCGACAGTGACTATGGCTACACCTTC | CASSPVDSDYGYTF
TRBD2 | TRBJ2-7 | . | TRBV5-1 | TGCGCCAGCAGCCTAGGGACTAGCGGAGCCCGGGAGCAGTACTTC | CASSLGTSGAREQYF
. | TRBJ1-1 | few | TRBV4-1 | TGCGCCAGCAGCCAAGTGTACGGGGGGCCGGGAAACACTGAAGCTTTCTTT | CASSQVYGGPGNTEAFF
. | TRBJ1-3 | . | TRBV2 | TGTGCCAGCAGTGAGCCTCGTTCTGGAAACACCATATATTTT | CASSEPRSGNTIYF
TRBD1 | TRBJ1-6 | . | TRBV10-3 | TGTGCCATCGGTCCACAGGGGGATTCACCCCTCCACTTT | CAIGPQGDSPLHF
. | TRBJ2-5 | medium-sized | TRBV7-2 | TGTGCCAGCAGCACATATCAAGAGACCCAGTACTTC | CASSTYQETQYF
TRBD2 | TRBJ2-1 | . | TRBV4-2 | TGTGCCAGCAGCCAAGTAACCGGACTAGCAAAGAATGAGCAGTTCTTC | CASSQVTGLAKNEQFF
. | TRBJ1-3 | . | TRBV7-6 | TGTGCCAGCAGCTTAGGAGGTCAGGGCAACTCTGGAAACACCATATATTTT | CASSLGGQGNSGNTIYF
. | TRBJ1-1 | . | TRBV18 | TGTGCCAGCTCACCACGTCAGGGTCTGGGGGTGAACACTGAAGCTTTCTTT | CASSPRQGLGVNTEAFF
. | TRBJ1-3 | . | TRBV19 | TGTGCCAGTAGTATAGTAGCCAGCCGAACCTCTGGAAACACCATATATTTT | CASSIVASRTSGNTIYF
. | TRBJ1-1 | . | TRBV6-5 | TGTGCCAGCAGTAGAGACAGGTCCCGAGCTTTCTTT | CASSRDRSRAFF
. | TRBJ1-5 | few | TRBV6-1 | TGTGCCAGCAGTGAAGTGGACAGCTATAGCAATCAGCCCCAGCATTTT | CASSEVDSYSNQPQHF
. | TRBJ1-2 | few | TRBV7-9 | TGTGCCAGCAGACGAATTACAGGGTACTATGGCTACACCTTC | CASRRITGYYGYTF
. | TRBJ1-2 | . | TRBV6-5 | TGTGCCAGCACGAGAGGGGATGCCTATGGCTACACCTTC | CASTRGDAYGYTF
. | TRBJ1-1 | . | TRBV18 | TGTGCCAGCTCAGTCGGGGAGGGTGTGGCTGAAGCTTTCTTT | CASSVGEGVAEAFF
TRBD2 | TRBJ2-7 | few | TRBV5-4 | TGTGCCAGCAGCTTGGGGGGGAGGGCGTACGAGCAGTACTTC | CASSLGGRAYEQYF